This T cell receptor (beta chain) comes out of a study of cytomegalovirus exposure and HLA in healthy donors. Study-level information: The 100 to 150 validation repertoires and the 666 first-cohort repertoires shared a platform, a later analysis reported.

This CDR3 region has 12 residues. The V end lost 0 bases, the J end lost 8 bases, and 6 bases lay between the germline ends. CDR1 SGHNT and CDR2 YYREEE come from the germline V gene (reference sequence). Data came from immunoSEQ multiplex PCR; TCRdb stores just in-frame clones and leaves some out. The data contain about 280,000 clones, 70% to 90% of them singletons. V gene TRBV5-4 combines with J gene TRBJ2-1; perhaps TRBD2 as D (5 bases). This TCR was recovered from a woman aged 18-29 years in good health and CMV-seronegative. The sample comprised PBMCs. In DNA form, the CDR3 reads TGTGCCAGCAGCTTGGGGCGGGATGAGCAGTTCTTC. Protein sequence: CASSLGRDEQFF.